The 12 T cell receptor beta chains listed next were all sequenced from one sample in a study of T-cell memory formation after mild COVID-19. A single record per CDR3 protein comes from TCRdb applying MiXCR to the 5' RACE reads. The sample lists approximately 400,000 distinct CDR3 sequences; roughly a quarter were seen once. Source material: PBMCs or a T cell subset sorted from them (not recorded which). The receptors originated from an adult woman who had mild COVID-19 (a few samples of this study predate the infection). Cell type and time point are not known.

This clonotype appeared many times. The chain carries TRBV5-1 and TRBJ1-2; TRBD1 aligns across 8 bases. CDR3 size: 13 residues. The germline V gene has CDR1 SGHRS and CDR2 YFSETQ. J gave up 3 bases and V 3 bases, and 1 base lay outside the gene matches. CDR3 sequence reads: CASSSTGDYGYTF. The CDR3, as DNA: TGCGCCAGCAGCTCGACAGGGGACTATGGCTACACCTTC.

The CDR3 region has the DNA TGTGCCAGCAGCGGACGGGCAGGGGGAACACCCCTCCACTTT. The encoded protein is CASSGRAGGTPLHF. The rearrangement uses TRBV7-2 and TRBJ1-6; 7 nucleotides match TRBD1. This CDR3 has 14 amino acids. Trimming removed 5 bases from V and 11 bases from J; junction bases left unmatched: 9. CDR1 and CDR2 from the germline V gene are SGHTA and FQGNSA.

This clonotype was picked up a small number of times. The rearrangement joins TRBV7-9 to TRBJ2-4; 7 nucleotides match TRBD2. Germline assignment: CDR1 SEHNR and CDR2 FQNEAQ (reference sequence). Germline trimming cut 4 bases from V and 0 bases from J; bases unmatched to any gene: 9. The CDR3 runs 17 residues. CDR3 sequence: CASSYVGGTLAKNIQYF. In DNA, the CDR3 is TGTGCCAGCAGCTACGTGGGAGGGACCCTAGCCAAAAACATTCAGTACTTC.

This clonotype was seen a few times. The chain employs TRBV20-1 and TRBJ2-3, with D possibly being TRBD2 (6 bases). Trimming removed 1 base from V and 6 bases from J, with 14 bases in between. Germline values: CDR1 DFQATT, CDR2 SNEGSKA (reference sequence). The CDR3 covers 14 residues. The CDR3 sequence: CSARVGGPGDTQYF. Here the CDR3 DNA reads TGCAGTGCTAGAGTGGGGGGACCCGGGGATACGCAGTATTTT.

This chain links TRBV5-4 with TRBJ2-3; D uncertain. The CDR3 extends over 13 amino acids. Germline V lookup: CDR1 SGHNT, CDR2 YYREEE (reference sequence). V lost 0 bases to trimming and J lost 5 bases, with 7 bases between them. CDR3 in DNA: TGTGCCAGCAGCTTGGTTCCGGGAGATACGCAGTATTTT. The encoded protein is CASSLVPGDTQYF.

The CDR3: CASRGQGPYEQYF. CDR3 sequence (DNA): TGTGCCAGTAGAGGACAGGGCCCCTACGAGCAGTACTTC. The gene calls are TRBV3-1 and TRBJ2-7; 8 positions match TRBD1. V was clipped by 9 bases and J by 2 bases; unmatched bases: 6. The CDR3 covers 13 residues. The V gene's germline CDR1 is LGHDT and CDR2 YNNKEL (reference sequence).

The CDR3 region has the DNA TGTGCCAGCAGCTTAGGGGGCTCAGACAGGGACGAGCAGTACTTC. It specifies CASSLGGSDRDEQYF. The chain has TRBV11-2 and TRBJ2-7; 7 bases match TRBD1. The CDR3 contains 15 residues. Germline-derived CDR1 and CDR2 are SGHAT and FQNNGV. The V segment lost 1 base and the J segment 5 bases; nucleotides outside the gene matches: 8. The entire variable domain, with the rest obtained from reference TRBV11-2 and TRBJ2-7, is as follows: EAGVAQSPRYKIIEKRQSVAFWCNPISGHATLYWYQQILGQGPKLLIQFQNNGVVDDSQLPKDRFSAERLKGVDSTLKIQPAKLEDSAVYLCASSLGGSDRDEQYFGPGTRLTVT.

This clonotype was observed a handful of times. The chain has TRBV7-9 and TRBJ1-1; TRBD1 aligns across 8 bases. The V gene's germline CDR1 is SEHNR and CDR2 FQNEAQ (reference sequence). Losses at the gene ends were 5 bases for V and 5 bases for J; bases not matched to a gene: 7. CDR3 length: 14 residues. CDR3 sequence (DNA): TGTGCCAGCAGCGACGGGACAGGCTTGACTGAAGCTTTCTTT. This translates into CASSDGTGLTEAFF. The variable domain in full, completed from reference TRBV7-9 and TRBJ1-1, reads DTGVSQNPRHKITKRGQNVTFRCDPISEHNRLYWYRQTLGQGPEFLTYFQNEAQLEKSRLLSDRFSAERPKGSFSTLEIQRTEQGDSAMYLCASSDGTGLTEAFFGQGTRLTVV.

The V call is TRBV4-2, the J call TRBJ2-5, with no clear D. The V gene lost 1 base and the J gene lost 2 bases, with 8 bases spanning the gap. Germline assignment: CDR1 LGHNA and CDR2 YNFKEQ. CDR3 length: 14 amino acids. CDR3 residues: CASSQVVAQETQYF. DNA of the CDR3: TGTGCCAGCAGCCAAGTCGTAGCTCAAGAGACCCAGTACTTC.

This clonotype was counted only a few times. The rearrangement joins TRBV12-3 or TRBV12-4 to TRBJ1-1; D not resolved. The CDR3 extends over 13 amino acids. The germline V and J ends were trimmed by 5 bases and 5 bases, with 12 bases remaining between them. The CDR3 spells CASSRTGSTEAFF. For the CDR3, the DNA is TGTGCCAGCAGTAGAACCGGGTCGACTGAAGCTTTCTTT.

The chain carries TRBV7-8 and TRBJ2-7; D gene unclear. Per germline, CDR1 SGHVS and CDR2 FQNEAQ. V was pared by 5 bases and J by 2 bases, with 16 bases between. The CDR3 is made up of 15 amino acids. The CDR3 DNA reads as TGTGCCAGCAGCCCGATTCAAGACTTTGCCTACGAGCAGTACTTC. This gives the protein CASSPIQDFAYEQYF.

This clonotype was seen more than once but under ten times. This chain connects TRBV12-3 or TRBV12-4 to TRBJ1-1; 9 nucleotides agree with TRBD1. The CDR3 length is 16 residues. The V and J ends lost 6 bases and 5 bases, in that order; junction bases with no gene match: 13. The CDR3 DNA follows: TGTGCCAGCAGGAGGGGGGGTACAGGGGGCAGTACTGAAGCTTTCTTT. This gives the protein CASRRGGTGGSTEAFF.